This T cell receptor beta chain was found in a study of blood T cell repertoires in COVID-19. Germline V gene lookup returns CDR1 PRHDT and CDR2 FYEKMQ (reference sequence). V lost 0 bases and J lost 5; bases outside the gene matches: 3. CDR3 length: 15 residues. How the authors handled the data: The authors estimated nucleated cell counts from reference gene primer amplification. TCRdb's table, derived via immunoSEQ multiplex PCR, lists solely in-frame clones and lacks some. Clone size and V and J calls were adopted from that table, with D and trimming inferred from the DNA. The profile shows 74,000 or so clones, approximately 89% of them singletons.

This TCR came from a man between 50 and 59 years old with active COVID-19. The sequencing input was peripheral blood. The gene calls are TRBV13 and TRBJ2-7, with TRBD1 matching 11 bases. The CDR3 DNA follows: TGTGCCAGCAGCTTAGGGGACAGGGGGCTCCACGAGCAGTACTTC. Amino acid sequence: CASSLGDRGLHEQYF.